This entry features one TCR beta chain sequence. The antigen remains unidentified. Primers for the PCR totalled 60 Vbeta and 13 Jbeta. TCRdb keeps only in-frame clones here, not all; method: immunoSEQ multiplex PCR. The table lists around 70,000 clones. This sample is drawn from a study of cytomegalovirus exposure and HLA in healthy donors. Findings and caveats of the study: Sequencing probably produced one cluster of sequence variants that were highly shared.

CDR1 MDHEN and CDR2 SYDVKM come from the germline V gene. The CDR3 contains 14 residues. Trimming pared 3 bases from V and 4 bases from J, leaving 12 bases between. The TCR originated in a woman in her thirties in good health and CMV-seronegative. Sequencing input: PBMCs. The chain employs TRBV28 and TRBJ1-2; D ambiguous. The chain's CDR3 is CASSLVVTSYGYTF. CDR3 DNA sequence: TGTGCCAGCAGTTTGGTGGTCACAAGCTATGGCTACACCTTC.